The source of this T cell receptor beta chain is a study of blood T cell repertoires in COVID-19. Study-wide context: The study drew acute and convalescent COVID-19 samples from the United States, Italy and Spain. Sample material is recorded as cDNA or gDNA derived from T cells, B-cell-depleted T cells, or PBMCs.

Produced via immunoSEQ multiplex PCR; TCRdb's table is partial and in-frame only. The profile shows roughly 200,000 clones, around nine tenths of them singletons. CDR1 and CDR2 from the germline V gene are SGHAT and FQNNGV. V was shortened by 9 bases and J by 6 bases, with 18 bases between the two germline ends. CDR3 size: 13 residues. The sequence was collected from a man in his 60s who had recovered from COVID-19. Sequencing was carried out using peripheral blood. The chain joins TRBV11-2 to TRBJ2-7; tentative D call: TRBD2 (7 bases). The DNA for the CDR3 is TGTGCCAGTAATACAGGGCCGGGGGGCGAGCAGTACTTC. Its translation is CASNTGPGGEQYF.